This T cell receptor (beta chain) was identified during a study of cytomegalovirus exposure and HLA in healthy donors. This CDR3 spans 13 amino acids. Germline values: CDR1 SNHLY, CDR2 FYNNEI. The PCR used 60 Vbeta and 13 Jbeta primers. Sequencing was performed with immunoSEQ multiplex PCR; in TCRdb, only in-frame clones are kept and a portion is missing. The sample lists approximately 130,000 clones, approximately 78% occurring once. About this clone itself: Antigen unknown.

General observations from the study: Overall, some 160 TCR beta chains were annotated as cytomegalovirus-associated. Analysis performed later showed TCR beta chains linked to HLA being more clonally expanded than equally common others. Reported findings show TCR beta sequences accurately forecast HLA-A and HLA-B alleles in most subjects.

This chain joins TRBV2 and TRBJ1-5; TRBD1 agrees at 8 bases. Sequencing used PBMCs. The TCR originated in a woman in her forties or fifties in good health and CMV-seropositive. The chain's CDR3 is CASQGGGYQPQHF. CDR3 sequence (DNA): TGTGCGTCACAGGGGGGCGGGTATCAGCCCCAGCATTTT.